A single sample gave rise to the 28 T cell receptor beta chains below, sequenced in a study of blood T cell repertoires in COVID-19. Here immunoSEQ multiplex PCR was the method, and the copy in TCRdb shows in-frame clones only, minus some. The sample has about 140,000 clones, almost 90% seen once. The specimen was peripheral blood. These receptors all come from a man in his fifties with active or convalescent COVID-19.

This clone was seen a few times. V usage is TRBV10-1 and J usage is TRBJ2-7; perhaps TRBD1 as D (5 bases). The CDR3 loop spans 13 amino acids. V was trimmed by 3 bases and J by 2 bases, leaving 8 bases between them. Germline CDR1 WNHNN, CDR2 SYGVQD (reference sequence). The CDR3 region has the DNA TGCGCCAGCAGTGACGGCAGGGCCTACGAGCAGTACTTC. The encoded protein is CASSDGRAYEQYF.

The sample holds one count of this clone. The chain joins TRBV28 to TRBJ2-7; 7 bases line up with TRBD1. The germline CDR1 and CDR2 sequences are MDHEN and SYDVKM. Losses at the gene ends were 7 bases for V and 4 bases for J; bases not matched to a gene: 4. This CDR3 comprises 12 residues. The CDR3 reads CASTRTGYEQYF. Written as DNA, the CDR3 is TGTGCCAGCACCCGGACAGGATACGAGCAGTACTTC.

This sequence joins TRBV19 and TRBJ2-7, with 7 bases fitting TRBD1. The J segment lost 3 bases and the V segment lost 4 bases, leaving 6 bases of the junction unmatched. From germline, CDR1 is LNHDA and CDR2 SQIVND (reference sequence). This CDR3 has 14 residues. This chain's CDR3 is CASSRTGGHYEQYF. The CDR3, as DNA: TGTGCCAGTAGTAGGACAGGTGGGCACTACGAGCAGTACTTC.

The V and J genes are TRBV18 and TRBJ2-1, with 9 nucleotides matching TRBD1. The junction had 4 bases not matched to a gene; V was cut back by 5 bases and J by 8 bases. This CDR3 is built from 13 residues. Germline V gene lookup returns CDR1 KGHSH and CDR2 LQKENI. The CDR3 DNA reads as TGTGCCAGCTCAGGACAGGGGAGGGATGAGCAGTTCTTC. It specifies CASSGQGRDEQFF. Filled out from reference TRBV18 and TRBJ2-1, the complete variable domain reads NAGVMQNPRHLVRRRGQEARLRCSPMKGHSHVYWYRQLPEEGLKFMVYLQKENIIDESGMPKERFSAEFPKEGPSILRIQQVVRGDSAAYFCASSGQGRDEQFFGPGTRLTVL.

V and J are TRBV5-1 and TRBJ1-2, with D hard to call. The CDR3 is 14 residues long. The germline V gene has CDR1 SGHRS and CDR2 YFSETQ. V gave up 0 bases and J gave up 2 bases, with 8 bases separating them. The CDR3 here is CASSLDSQNYGYTF. DNA of the CDR3: TGCGCCAGCAGCTTGGACAGCCAGAACTATGGCTACACCTTC.

The V and J genes are TRBV6-5 and TRBJ1-1; tentatively, D is TRBD1 (6 bases). Germline CDR1 reads MNHEY; CDR2 reads SVGAGI. CDR3 size: 14 residues. The V gene lost 6 bases and the J gene lost 1 base, with 12 bases spanning the gap. In nucleotides, the CDR3 is TGTGCCAGCAGCCCGAACAGGGAGAACACTGAAGCTTTCTTT. Encoded protein: CASSPNRENTEAFF.

There are a few counts of this clone. This chain uses TRBV9 with TRBJ1-6; D unresolved. The CDR3 has 14 amino acids. Germline V CDR1 and CDR2: SGDLS, YYNGEE. V lost 1 base to trimming and J lost 5 bases, with 7 bases between them. The CDR3 reads CASSVRANNSPLHF. Written as DNA, the CDR3 is TGTGCCAGCAGCGTACGAGCGAATAATTCACCCCTCCACTTT.

V gene TRBV12-3 or TRBV12-4 combines with J gene TRBJ2-2; 8 bases agree with TRBD1. The V and J ends lost 5 bases and 6 bases, in that order; junction bases with no gene match: 2. The CDR3 sequence is 13 residues long. The CDR3 coding sequence is TGTGCCAGCAGTCCGACAGGGGCCGGGGAGCTGTTTTTT. It translates to CASSPTGAGELFF.

The rearrangement joins TRBV4-1 to TRBJ2-1, with a weak D call TRBD2 (5 bases). This CDR3 comprises 17 residues. The germline V and J ends were trimmed by 1 base and 6 bases, with 19 bases remaining between them. Germline assignment: CDR1 MGHRA and CDR2 YSYEKL. CDR3 loop: CASSQVIISSGINEQFF. The CDR3, as DNA: TGCGCCAGCAGCCAAGTTATCATTTCCTCCGGGATCAATGAGCAGTTCTTC.

This chain links TRBV27 with TRBJ2-1; 9 bases line up with TRBD1. The germline CDR1 and CDR2 sequences are MNHEY and SMNVEV (reference sequence). This CDR3 region has 14 residues. Trimming took 8 bases from V and 13 from J; bases not matched to a gene: 15. As DNA, the CDR3 is TGTGCCAGCCAGGCCGGGACAGGGACTATCGAACAGTTCTTC. Translating gives CASQAGTGTIEQFF.

The rearrangement links TRBV28 to TRBJ2-7, with 13 bases aligning to TRBD2. The CDR3 covers 16 residues. V shed 3 bases, J shed 6 bases, and the junction held 8 bases outside the gene matches. Germline V gives CDR1 MDHEN, CDR2 SYDVKM. CDR3 coding DNA: TGTGCCAGCAGTTTGGCCCGTACTAGCGGGAGGGTCGAGCAGTACTTC. The encoded protein is CASSLARTSGRVEQYF.

The rearrangement uses TRBV5-8 and TRBJ2-1; D possibly corresponds to TRBD1 (6 bases). Germline CDR1 SGHTS, CDR2 YDEGEE. Trimming cost V 8 bases and J 6 bases, with 18 bases left between them. This CDR3 has 14 amino acids. The CDR3 reads CASLYRVASNEQFF. The DNA of the CDR3 is TGTGCCAGTCTCTACAGGGTCGCCTCCAATGAGCAGTTCTTC.

This chain connects TRBV28 to TRBJ2-7, with D maybe TRBD1 (5 bases). V was pared by 7 bases and J by 4 bases, with 11 bases between. Germline V gives CDR1 MDHEN, CDR2 SYDVKM. This CDR3 has 12 residues. The CDR3 loop is CASTGILYEQYF. CDR3 nucleotides: TGTGCCAGCACAGGGATTCTATACGAGCAGTACTTC.

This chain links TRBV7-6 with TRBJ2-1, with a weak D call TRBD2 (5 bases). The V end was cut by 4 bases, the J end by 3 bases, with 7 bases between. There are 13 residues in the CDR3. Germline V lookup: CDR1 SGHVS, CDR2 FNYEAQ. The CDR3 DNA is TGTGCCAGCAGCTCGACTAACTACAATGAGCAGTTCTTC. It translates to CASSSTNYNEQFF.

The gene calls are TRBV7-2 and TRBJ2-7; 10 positions match TRBD2. The length of the CDR3 is 15 residues. V lost 5 bases and J lost 0; bases outside the gene matches: 4. Germline V gene sequence: CDR1 SGHTA, CDR2 FQGNSA. In nucleotides, the CDR3 is TGTGCCAGCAGCCCGGGACTAGCGATCTCCTACGAGCAGTACTTC. Amino acids: CASSPGLAISYEQYF.

This rearrangement joins TRBV14 to TRBJ1-4; D is unresolved. V lost 2 bases to trimming and J lost 4 bases, with 11 bases between them. Germline loops: CDR1 SGHDN, CDR2 FVKESK. The CDR3 is 15 amino acids. The CDR3 DNA follows: TGTGCCAGCAGCCAAAGGAGGGCCTTTAATGAAAAACTGTTTTTT. Protein product: CASSQRRAFNEKLFF.

The gene calls are TRBV28 and TRBJ2-7; perhaps TRBD1 as D (6 bases). Germline V gives CDR1 MDHEN, CDR2 SYDVKM. The CDR3 is 13 residues long. Deletions cut 7 bases from V and 4 bases from J, with 14 bases between. The CDR3 here is CASTPAGAYEQYF. Written as DNA, the CDR3 is TGTGCCAGCACACCGGCAGGGGCGTACGAGCAGTACTTC.

The genes are TRBV28 and TRBJ1-2; 9 bases align to TRBD1. Unmatched junction bases numbered 6, after V lost 5 bases and J lost 5 bases. Germline V gives CDR1 MDHEN, CDR2 SYDVKM. The CDR3 loop spans 14 amino acids. CDR3 protein: CASSPGTGRYGYTF. The CDR3 nucleotides read TGTGCCAGCAGTCCGGGGACAGGGAGATATGGCTACACCTTC.

The V and J genes are TRBV5-4 and TRBJ2-1; 10 nucleotides agree with TRBD2. The V gene end was trimmed by 3 bases and the J gene end by 6 bases; junction bases not matched to a gene: 12. This CDR3 contains 17 residues. Per germline, CDR1 SGHNT and CDR2 YYREEE (reference sequence). The CDR3 coding sequence is TGTGCCAGCAGCTCTCTCATCGGGACTAGCGAAGGCAATGAGCAGTTCTTC. This sequence encodes CASSSLIGTSEGNEQFF.

The rearrangement joins TRBV28 to TRBJ1-3; possibly TRBD1 for D (6 bases). This CDR3 is built from 13 residues. V was shortened by 6 bases and J by 10 bases, with 16 bases between the two germline ends. From germline, CDR1 is MDHEN and CDR2 SYDVKM. In DNA, the CDR3 is TGTGCCAGCAGCTTCGGACAGCGCGGGACCATATATTTT. It yields the protein CASSFGQRGTIYF.

The chain couples TRBV29-1 to TRBJ2-5; 10 nucleotides match TRBD1. The CDR3 length is 13 residues. Germline CDR1 reads SQVTM; CDR2 reads ANQGSEA. The V and J ends lost 7 bases and 5 bases, in that order; junction bases with no gene match: 7. CDR3 sequence reads: CSAKDRGKETQYF. CDR3 DNA sequence: TGCAGCGCCAAGGACAGGGGGAAGGAGACCCAGTACTTC. Filled out from reference TRBV29-1 and TRBJ2-5, the complete variable domain reads SAVISQKPSRDICQRGTSLTIQCQVDSQVTMMFWYRQQPGQSLTLIATANQGSEATYESGFVIDKFPISRPNLTFSTLTVSNMSPEDSSIYLCSAKDRGKETQYFGPGTRLLVL.

This chain links TRBV9 with TRBJ2-7; TRBD2 is a possible D gene (6 bases). Trimming took 3 bases from V and 0 from J, leaving 10 bases between them. The CDR3 sequence is 14 residues long. Per germline, CDR1 SGDLS and CDR2 YYNGEE. CDR3 protein: CASSGRENSYEQYF. CDR3 nucleotides: TGTGCCAGCAGCGGGAGGGAGAACTCCTACGAGCAGTACTTC. Together with reference TRBV9 and TRBJ2-7, the CDR3 gives the full variable domain: DSGVTQTPKHLITATGQRVTLRCSPRSGDLSVYWYQQSLDQGLQFLIQYYNGEERAKGNILERFSAQQFPDLHSELNLSSLELGDSALYFCASSGRENSYEQYFGPGTRLTVT.

This clone was seen a handful of times. This chain links TRBV20-1 with TRBJ2-7, with a possible D match to TRBD2 (5 bases). This CDR3 comprises 11 residues. The V gene's germline CDR1 is DFQATT and CDR2 SNEGSKA (reference sequence). CDR3 sequence (DNA): TGCACTCCAGGTGGAGCGGCTGTGGAGTACTTC. Translated: CTPGGAAVEYF.

This clone appeared a single time. The genes are TRBV19 and TRBJ2-2, with 9 bases identical to TRBD1. Germline lookup yields CDR1 LNHDA and CDR2 SQIVND (reference sequence). J was trimmed by 5 bases and V by 4 bases; bases with no gene match: 8. The length of the CDR3 is 16 residues. The CDR3 DNA reads TGTGCCAGTAGTACACAGGGGGCAATGGGGACCGGGGAGCTGTTTTTT. Translation gives CASSTQGAMGTGELFF.

The chain has TRBV20-1 and TRBJ2-1, with 8 bases lining up with TRBD1. Germline CDR1 is DFQATT and CDR2 is SNEGSKA (reference sequence). Losses at the gene ends were 3 bases for V and 4 bases for J; bases not matched to a gene: 2. The CDR3 sequence is 13 residues long. CDR3: CSASRDRYNEQFF. As DNA, the CDR3 is TGCAGTGCTAGTAGGGACAGGTACAATGAGCAGTTCTTC.

The chain uses TRBV28 and TRBJ2-2; TRBD2 matches 10 bases. The ends lost 3 bases at V and 3 bases at J; junction bases unmatched: 13. From germline, CDR1 is MDHEN and CDR2 SYDVKM. The CDR3 runs 19 residues. The CDR3 DNA sequence: TGTGCCAGCAGTTTGAGAAGGGAAGGTGGACTAGCGGACACCGGGGAGCTGTTTTTT. It specifies CASSLRREGGLADTGELFF.

DNA of the CDR3: TGCGCCAGCAGCCCCGTGGGGAGACTAGCGGGAGGGAATGAGCAGTTCTTC. Amino acids: CASSPVGRLAGGNEQFF. This chain connects TRBV4-1 to TRBJ2-1, with 14 bases fitting TRBD2. This CDR3 comprises 17 residues. V dropped 4 bases and J dropped 7; count of bases not matched to a gene: 9. The V gene's germline CDR1 is MGHRA and CDR2 YSYEKL.

This chain uses TRBV2 with TRBJ1-1; D remains unclear. The germline V and J ends were trimmed by 1 base and 7 bases, with 13 bases remaining between them. Germline V gene sequence: CDR1 SNHLY, CDR2 FYNNEI. There are 14 residues in the CDR3. CDR3 sequence (DNA): TGTGCCAGCAGTGAAGGGCCGGGAGGAATTGAAGCTTTCTTT. This translates into CASSEGPGGIEAFF.